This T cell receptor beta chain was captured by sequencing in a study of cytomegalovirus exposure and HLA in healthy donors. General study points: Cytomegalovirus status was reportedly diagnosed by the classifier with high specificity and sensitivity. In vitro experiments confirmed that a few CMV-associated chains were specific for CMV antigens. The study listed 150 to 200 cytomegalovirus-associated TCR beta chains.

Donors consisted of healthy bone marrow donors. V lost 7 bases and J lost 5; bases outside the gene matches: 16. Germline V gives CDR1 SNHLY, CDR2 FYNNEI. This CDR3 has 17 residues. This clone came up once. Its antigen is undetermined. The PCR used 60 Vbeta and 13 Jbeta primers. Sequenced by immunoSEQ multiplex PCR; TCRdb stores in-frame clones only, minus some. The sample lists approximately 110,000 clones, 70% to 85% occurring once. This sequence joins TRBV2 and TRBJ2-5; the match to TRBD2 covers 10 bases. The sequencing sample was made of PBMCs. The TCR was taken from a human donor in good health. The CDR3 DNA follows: TGTGCCAGCAAAGGGTGGTGGGAGCGGGAGGGCCACGAGACCCAGTACTTC. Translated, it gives CASKGWWEREGHETQYF.